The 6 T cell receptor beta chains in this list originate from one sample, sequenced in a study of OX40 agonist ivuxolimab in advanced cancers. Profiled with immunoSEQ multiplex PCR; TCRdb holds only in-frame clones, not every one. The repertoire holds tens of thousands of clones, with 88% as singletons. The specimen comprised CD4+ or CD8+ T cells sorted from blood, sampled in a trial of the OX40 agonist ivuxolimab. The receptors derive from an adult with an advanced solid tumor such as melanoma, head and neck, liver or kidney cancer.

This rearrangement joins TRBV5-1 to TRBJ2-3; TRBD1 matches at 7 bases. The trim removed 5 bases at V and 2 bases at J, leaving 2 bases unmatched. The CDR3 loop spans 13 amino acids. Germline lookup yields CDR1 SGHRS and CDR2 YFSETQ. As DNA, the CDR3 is TGCGCCAGCAGGAGGGGGCTCACAGATACGCAGTATTTT. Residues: CASRRGLTDTQYF.

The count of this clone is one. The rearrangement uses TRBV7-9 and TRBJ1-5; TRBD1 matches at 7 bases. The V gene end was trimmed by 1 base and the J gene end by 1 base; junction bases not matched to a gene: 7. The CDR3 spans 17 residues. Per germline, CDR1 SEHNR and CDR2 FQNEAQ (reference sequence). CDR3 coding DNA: TGTGCCAGCAGCTTAGGACAGGGTTTTGGAAGCAATCAGCCCCAGCATTTT. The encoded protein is CASSLGQGFGSNQPQHF.

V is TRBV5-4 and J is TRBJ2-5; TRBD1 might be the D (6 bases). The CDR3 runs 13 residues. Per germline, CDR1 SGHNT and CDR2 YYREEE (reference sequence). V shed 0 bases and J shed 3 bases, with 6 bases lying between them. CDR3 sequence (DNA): TGTGCCAGCAGCTTGGGGACAGAAGAGACCCAGTACTTC. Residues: CASSLGTEETQYF.

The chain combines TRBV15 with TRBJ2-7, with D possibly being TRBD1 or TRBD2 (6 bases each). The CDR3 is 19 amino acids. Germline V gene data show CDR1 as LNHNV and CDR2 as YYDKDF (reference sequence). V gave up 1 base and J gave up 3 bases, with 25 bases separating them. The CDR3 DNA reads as TGTGCCACCAGCAGAGGAAGGGTCGGGGGCTCAATCGTGGACTACGAGCAGTACTTC. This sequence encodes CATSRGRVGGSIVDYEQYF.

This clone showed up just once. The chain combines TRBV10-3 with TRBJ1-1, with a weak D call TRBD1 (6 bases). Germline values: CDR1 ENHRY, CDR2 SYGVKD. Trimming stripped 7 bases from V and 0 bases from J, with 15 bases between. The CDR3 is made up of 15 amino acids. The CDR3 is CAIMGAGAMNTEAFF. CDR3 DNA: TGTGCCATCATGGGGGCAGGGGCCATGAACACTGAAGCTTTCTTT.

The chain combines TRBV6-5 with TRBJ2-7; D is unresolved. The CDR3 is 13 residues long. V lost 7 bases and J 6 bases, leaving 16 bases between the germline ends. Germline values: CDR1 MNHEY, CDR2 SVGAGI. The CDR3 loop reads CASNEIEPLEQYF. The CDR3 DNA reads TGTGCCAGCAACGAGATAGAGCCCCTCGAGCAGTACTTC.